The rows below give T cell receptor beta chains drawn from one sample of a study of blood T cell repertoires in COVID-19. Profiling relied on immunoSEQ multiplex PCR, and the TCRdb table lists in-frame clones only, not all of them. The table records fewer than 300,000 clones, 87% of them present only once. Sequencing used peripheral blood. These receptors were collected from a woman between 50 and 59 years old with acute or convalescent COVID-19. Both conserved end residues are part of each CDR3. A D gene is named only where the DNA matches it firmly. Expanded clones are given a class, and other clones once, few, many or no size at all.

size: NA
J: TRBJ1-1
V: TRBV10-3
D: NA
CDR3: CAISVEKNTEAFF
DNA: TGTGCCATCAGTGTGGAGAAGAACACTGAAGCTTTCTTT

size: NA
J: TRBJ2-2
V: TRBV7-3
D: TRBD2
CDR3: CASSPGTSGAGGELFF
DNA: TGTGCCAGCAGCCCAGGGACTAGCGGGGCCGGCGGGGAGCTGTTTTTT

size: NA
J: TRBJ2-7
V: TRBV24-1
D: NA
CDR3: CATSVTDSYEQYF
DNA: TGTGCCACCAGTGTGACAGATTCCTACGAGCAGTACTTC

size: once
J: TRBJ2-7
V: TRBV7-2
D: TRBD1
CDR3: CASSLTPIGQGFYEQYF
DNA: TGTGCCAGCAGCTTGACCCCTATAGGACAGGGTTTCTACGAGCAGTACTTC

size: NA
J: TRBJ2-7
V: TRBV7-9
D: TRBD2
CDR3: CASSLVTSGSHYEQYF
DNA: TGTGCCAGCAGCTTAGTGACTAGCGGGAGTCATTACGAGCAGTACTTC

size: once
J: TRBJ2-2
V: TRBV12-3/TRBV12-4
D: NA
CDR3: CASSFGTGELFF
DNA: TGTGCCAGCAGTTTCGGCACCGGGGAGCTGTTTTTT

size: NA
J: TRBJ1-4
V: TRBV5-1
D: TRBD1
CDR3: CASSRDRGGSEKLFF
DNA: TGCGCCAGCAGCCGAGACAGGGGCGGGTCTGAAAAACTGTTTTTT

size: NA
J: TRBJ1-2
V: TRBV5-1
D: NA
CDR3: CASSFSWVTTVLDF
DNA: TGCGCCAGCAGCTTTTCGTGGGTTACGACAGTCCTCGACTTC

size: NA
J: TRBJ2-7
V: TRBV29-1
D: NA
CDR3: CSVVLDNAYEQYF
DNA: TGCAGCGTTGTCCTGGACAACGCCTACGAGCAGTACTTC

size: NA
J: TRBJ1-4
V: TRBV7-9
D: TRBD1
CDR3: CASSLMQGAELFF
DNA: TGTGCCAGCAGCCTCATGCAGGGGGCCGAACTGTTTTTT

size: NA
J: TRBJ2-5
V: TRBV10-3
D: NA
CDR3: CAISAGTQETQYF
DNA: TGTGCCATCAGTGCGGGAACCCAAGAGACCCAGTACTTC

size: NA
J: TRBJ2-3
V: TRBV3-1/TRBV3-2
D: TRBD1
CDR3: CASSQPGQGKHTQYF
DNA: TGTGCCAGCAGCCAACCGGGACAGGGTAAACATACGCAGTATTTT

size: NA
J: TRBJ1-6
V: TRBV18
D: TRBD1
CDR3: CASSPPVPGQGYWSPLHF
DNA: TGTGCCAGCTCACCACCCGTCCCGGGACAGGGATACTGGTCACCCCTCCACTTT

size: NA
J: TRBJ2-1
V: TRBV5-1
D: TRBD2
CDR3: CASSLDLAGGGYNEQFF
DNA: TGCGCCAGCAGCTTGGATCTAGCGGGAGGCGGGTACAATGAGCAGTTCTTC